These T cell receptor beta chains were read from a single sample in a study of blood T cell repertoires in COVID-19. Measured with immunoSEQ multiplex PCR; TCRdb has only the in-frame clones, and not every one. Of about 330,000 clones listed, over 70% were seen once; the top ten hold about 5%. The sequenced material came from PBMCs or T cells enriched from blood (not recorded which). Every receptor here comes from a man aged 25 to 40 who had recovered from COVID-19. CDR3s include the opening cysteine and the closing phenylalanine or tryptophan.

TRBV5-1 CASSWGASGEETQYF
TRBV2 CASSLPVTYEQYF
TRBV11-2 CASSWGLGRVDNQPQHF
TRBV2 CASSESRLSSYNSPLHF
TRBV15 CATSTGLRSSYEQYF
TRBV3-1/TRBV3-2 CASSQEAGGGSGANVLTF
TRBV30 CAWSDSSYEQYF
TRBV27 CASSFLQGTEAFF
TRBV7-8 CASSGSDTQYF
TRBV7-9 CASSLEGLYGYTF
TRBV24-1 CATSDPTTGTGQQPQHF
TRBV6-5 CASNKRQGWRGYTF
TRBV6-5 CASSTYRGSSYEQYF
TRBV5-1 CASSVTSRQETQYF
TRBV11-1 CASSLEERGYGYTF